Listed here are 21 T cell receptor beta chains from one sample, sequenced in a study of cytotoxic CD8 clonotypes in ibrutinib-treated CLL. Libraries were prepared by immunoSEQ multiplex PCR; TCRdb keeps only in-frame clonotypes and omits some of them. The repertoire holds approximately 70,000 clones, with around 80% as singletons. Source: PBMCs, taken at disease progression, from a patient treated with ibrutinib. The receptors derive from a human donor with chronic lymphocytic leukemia.

The gene calls are TRBV7-2 and TRBJ1-5, with D hard to call. The CDR3 loop spans 14 amino acids. In germline, CDR1 is SGHTA, CDR2 FQGNSA. Trimming took off 5 bases at V and 3 bases at J, with 11 bases between the two ends. The CDR3 reads CASSPYGNNQPQHF. Written as DNA, the CDR3 is TGTGCCAGCAGCCCATACGGTAACAATCAGCCCCAGCATTTT.

This chain connects TRBV30 to TRBJ2-7, with D possibly TRBD1 on 6 matching bases. V lost 3 bases and J lost 7, with 10 bases in between. This CDR3 is 11 amino acids long. CDR1 and CDR2 (germline): GTSNPN, SVGIG (reference sequence). This CDR3 is CAWRQGSEQYF. The CDR3 region has the DNA TGTGCCTGGAGGCAGGGGAGTGAGCAGTACTTC.

The chain recombines TRBV18 with TRBJ2-2; D might be TRBD1 (6 bases). V was cut by 0 bases and J by 5 bases, with 13 bases left in between. Germline-derived CDR1 and CDR2 are KGHSH and LQKENI. The CDR3 contains 16 residues. CDR3 DNA: TGTGCCAGCTCACCACCGGCTACAGGGCTTACCGGGGAGCTGTTTTTT. This encodes CASSPPATGLTGELFF.

V gene TRBV6-1 combines with J gene TRBJ2-1; D uncertain. The CDR3 length is 11 residues. From germline, CDR1 is MNHNS and CDR2 SASEGT. The V end lost 5 bases, the J end lost 10 bases, and 9 bases lay between the germline ends. This chain's CDR3 is CASSWGFEQFF. CDR3 nucleotide sequence: TGTGCCAGCAGTTGGGGTTTCGAGCAGTTCTTC.

The V gene is TRBV10-3, the J gene TRBJ1-2; a possible D gene is TRBD1 (5 bases). Germline CDR1 ENHRY, CDR2 SYGVKD. The CDR3 has 13 amino acids. Trimming pared 11 bases from V and 1 base from J, leaving 14 bases between. As DNA, the CDR3 is TGTGCCTCTGGCGGGGACGGTAACTATGGCTACACCTTC. Translation: CASGGDGNYGYTF.

This chain connects TRBV7-2 to TRBJ2-5; TRBD1 might be the D (6 bases). Looked up from germline, CDR1 is SGHTA and CDR2 is FQGNSA. This CDR3 spans 12 amino acids. With 9 bases removed from V and 6 bases from J, the gap between germline ends came to 14 bases. The DNA of the CDR3 is TGTGCCAGGGGGTCTCAGGGGAAGACCCAGTACTTC. It is translated as CARGSQGKTQYF.

Only a few counts were recorded for this clone. The rearrangement uses TRBV19 and TRBJ1-1; D possibly corresponds to TRBD1 (5 bases). V was trimmed by 7 bases and J by 0 bases, leaving 12 bases between them. The CDR3 totals 14 residues. Germline V gene lookup returns CDR1 LNHDA and CDR2 SQIVND (reference sequence). This CDR3 is CASKGVWMNTEAFF. CDR3 sequence (DNA): TGTGCCAGTAAAGGGGTCTGGATGAACACTGAAGCTTTCTTT.

The V and J genes are TRBV9 and TRBJ2-3; TRBD2 agrees at 7 bases. V gave up 4 bases and J gave up 1 base; unmatched junction bases: 12. This CDR3 is 17 amino acids long. Germline assignment: CDR1 SGDLS and CDR2 YYNGEE. CDR3 coding DNA: TGTGCCAGCAGCCCCACCCCCGGACTAGGGGGCACAGATACGCAGTATTTT. It yields the protein CASSPTPGLGGTDTQYF.

V gene TRBV7-9 combines with J gene TRBJ2-7, with 12 bases identical to TRBD1. The V gene end was trimmed by 5 bases and the J gene end by 6 bases; junction bases not matched to a gene: 8. The length of the CDR3 is 15 residues. Germline lookup yields CDR1 SEHNR and CDR2 FQNEAQ (reference sequence). CDR3 protein: CASSPRDRGLGEQYF. CDR3 sequence (DNA): TGTGCCAGCAGCCCCCGGGACAGGGGGCTTGGCGAGCAGTACTTC.

The rearrangement joins TRBV2 to TRBJ2-7, with D possibly being TRBD1 (6 bases). The CDR3 covers 11 residues. V dropped 5 bases and J dropped 8 bases, with 10 bases sitting between them. Germline V gene sequence: CDR1 SNHLY, CDR2 FYNNEI. The CDR3: CASSRGGQQYF. DNA for the CDR3: TGTGCCAGCAGTCGAGGGGGTCAGCAGTACTTC.

The chain couples TRBV7-3 to TRBJ2-1; D remains ambiguous. Per the germline V gene, CDR1 is SGHTA and CDR2 is FQGTGA. The ends were cut back, 5 bases at V and 8 bases at J, with 16 bases in the middle. The CDR3 covers 14 residues. The CDR3 here is CASSPRWATYEQFF. CDR3 in DNA: TGTGCCAGCAGCCCGCGATGGGCTACCTATGAGCAGTTCTTC.

V is TRBV6-5 and J is TRBJ2-7; D ambiguous. Per the germline V gene, CDR1 is MNHEY and CDR2 is SVGAGI. The CDR3 is 15 amino acids. The V gene lost 2 bases and the J gene lost 0 bases, with 11 bases spanning the gap. DNA for the CDR3: TGTGCCAGCAGTTACGGCGCACCGCTCTCCTACGAGCAGTACTTC. Amino acids: CASSYGAPLSYEQYF.

This chain links TRBV2 with TRBJ2-4, with D unresolved. CDR1 and CDR2 from the germline V gene are SNHLY and FYNNEI. The CDR3 extends over 14 amino acids. The germline V and J ends were trimmed by 5 bases and 0 bases, with 8 bases remaining between them. CDR3 amino acids: CASSNRLAKNIQYF. DNA for the CDR3: TGTGCCAGCAGTAATAGACTAGCCAAAAACATTCAGTACTTC.

The CDR3 DNA is TGTGCCAGCAGCTTAGCGACCGCGAACACCGGGGAGCTGTTTTTT. Amino acid sequence: CASSLATANTGELFF. This sequence joins TRBV7-9 and TRBJ2-2, with D uncertain. The V end lost 0 bases, the J end lost 0 bases, and 5 bases lay between the germline ends. Germline V CDR1 and CDR2: SEHNR, FQNEAQ (reference sequence). The CDR3 sequence is 15 residues long.

This clone has a handful of counts. V gene TRBV2 combines with J gene TRBJ2-3, with D perhaps matching TRBD1 (5 bases). This CDR3 contains 14 residues. V was trimmed by 1 base and J by 7 bases, leaving 12 bases between them. Germline CDR1 reads SNHLY; CDR2 reads FYNNEI. For the CDR3, the DNA is TGTGCCAGCAGTGAAGATGTCAGGGTTAATACGCAGTATTTT. Translating it yields CASSEDVRVNTQYF.

This chain links TRBV28 with TRBJ1-6; D not certain. This CDR3 has 15 residues. From germline, CDR1 is MDHEN and CDR2 SYDVKM. The V and J ends lost 2 bases and 7 bases respectively, with 12 bases between them. The CDR3 region has the DNA TGTGCCAGCAGTTTAAGACACGGCGGGAATTCACCCCTCCACTTT. Encoded protein: CASSLRHGGNSPLHF. The variable domain in full, with the rest retrieved from reference TRBV28 and TRBJ1-6, is DVKVTQSSRYLVKRTGEKVFLECVQDMDHENMFWYRQDPGLGLRLIYFSYDVKMKEKGDIPEGYSVSREKKERFSLILESASTNQTSMYLCASSLRHGGNSPLHFGNGTRLTVT.

This sequence joins TRBV6-6 and TRBJ1-1, with D possibly being TRBD1 (6 bases). Trimming cost V 7 bases and J 6 bases, with 15 bases left between them. This CDR3 is 13 amino acids long. Germline V CDR1 and CDR2: MNHNY, SVGAGI (reference sequence). The CDR3 spells CASTPFGGAEAFF. For the CDR3, the DNA is TGTGCCAGCACTCCCTTCGGGGGCGCTGAAGCTTTCTTT.

This clone was recorded a few times. The V gene is TRBV5-4, the J gene TRBJ2-7; TRBD2 agrees at 13 bases. CDR1 is SGHNT, CDR2 YYREEE, per germline (reference sequence). CDR3 length: 16 residues. The V gene end was trimmed by 2 bases and the J gene end by 2 bases; junction bases not matched to a gene: 4. CDR3 protein: CASSFPTSGRAYEQYF. CDR3 DNA sequence: TGTGCCAGCAGCTTCCCAACTAGCGGGAGGGCCTACGAGCAGTACTTC.

The chain links TRBV28 to TRBJ2-5, with D possibly matching TRBD2 (6 bases). CDR1 and CDR2 from the germline V gene are MDHEN and SYDVKM. The CDR3 runs 14 residues. V gave up 7 bases and J gave up 6 bases, with 18 bases separating them. This chain's CDR3 is CASTEGLEVKTQYF. The CDR3 nucleotides are TGTGCCAGCACGGAGGGGCTAGAGGTAAAGACCCAGTACTTC.

V and J are TRBV9 and TRBJ2-2; D is unresolved. The ends were cut back, 4 bases at V and 2 bases at J, with 3 bases in the middle. CDR3 length: 12 amino acids. Germline V gene lookup returns CDR1 SGDLS and CDR2 YYNGEE. This CDR3 reads CASSLNTGELFF. The CDR3 DNA reads TGTGCCAGCAGCCTAAACACCGGGGAGCTGTTTTTT.

The rearrangement links TRBV27 to TRBJ1-5; the D is unclear. V was clipped by 2 bases and J by 4 bases, with 6 bases between them. Looked up from germline, CDR1 is MNHEY and CDR2 is SMNVEV (reference sequence). This CDR3 spans 13 amino acids. CDR3 sequence: CASSLARNQPQHF. DNA for the CDR3: TGTGCCAGCAGTTTAGCTCGGAATCAGCCCCAGCATTTT.